This T cell receptor beta chain derives from a study of early T cells in non-severe SARS-CoV-2 infection. Study in general: Alpha and beta chains were unpaired, from unsorted whole-blood bulk RNA.

General study findings and limits: VDJdb matching, biased toward anti-spike CD8 responses, missed private and CD4 specificities.

This clonotype showed up many times. The antigen remains unidentified. Individual cDNA molecules received unique molecular identifiers. TCRdb independently ran MiXCR on the 5' RACE reads; one entry per CDR3 protein. The profile shows under 85,000 distinct CDR3 sequences, roughly a tenth of them singletons. V dropped 5 bases and J dropped 9 bases, with 11 bases sitting between them. This CDR3 is built from 12 residues. What was sequenced was whole blood. The clonotype originates from an adult who was a healthcare worker with PCR-confirmed SARS-CoV-2 infection or an uninfected control (not recorded which). The V and J genes are TRBV12-3 or TRBV12-4 and TRBJ2-1, with a tentative D call TRBD1 (6 bases). DNA for the CDR3: TGTGCCAGCAGTCAACAGGGTGTTGAGCAGTTCTTC. Its translation: CASSQQGVEQFF.